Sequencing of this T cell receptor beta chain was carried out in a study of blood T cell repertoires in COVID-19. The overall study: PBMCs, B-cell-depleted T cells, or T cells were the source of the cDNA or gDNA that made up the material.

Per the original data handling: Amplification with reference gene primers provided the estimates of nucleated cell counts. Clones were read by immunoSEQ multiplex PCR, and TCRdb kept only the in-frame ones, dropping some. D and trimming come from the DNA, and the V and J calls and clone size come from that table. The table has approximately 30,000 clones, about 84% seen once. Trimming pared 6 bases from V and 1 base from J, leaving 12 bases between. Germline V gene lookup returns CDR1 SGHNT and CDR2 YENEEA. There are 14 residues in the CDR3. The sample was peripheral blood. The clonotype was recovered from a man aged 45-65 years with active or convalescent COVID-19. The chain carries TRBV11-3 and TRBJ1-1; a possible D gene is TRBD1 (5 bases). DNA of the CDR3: TGTGCCAGCAGAGATAACACAGGGAACACTGAAGCTTTCTTT. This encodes CASRDNTGNTEAFF.